This TCR beta chain came from a study of spatial heterogeneity in lung cancer. This clonotype was recorded at least ten times. The time point here: sample taken at primary tumor resection. Whole RNA came from tumor, nontumor lung or frozen PBMC and was sequenced without being sorted. MiXCR, applied by TCRdb to the 5' RACE reads, yields one record per CDR3 protein. The data show under 75,000 distinct CDR3 sequences, 13% seen once. The CDR3 has 14 amino acids. The V gene's germline CDR1 is SGDLS and CDR2 YYNGEE. J gave up 9 bases and V 4 bases, and 7 bases lay outside the gene matches. The specimen comprised PBMCs, sampled at surgery. This TCR derives from a male donor with early-stage non-small cell lung cancer. The chain uses TRBV9 and TRBJ2-1; 10 bases fit TRBD2. Written as DNA, the CDR3 is TGTGCCAGCAGCCCACCCGCTAGCGGGAGTGAGCAGTTCTTC. It codes for CASSPPASGSEQFF. Drawing the rest from reference TRBV9 and TRBJ2-1, the complete variable domain is DSGVTQTPKHLITATGQRVTLRCSPRSGDLSVYWYQQSLDQGLQFLIQYYNGEERAKGNILERFSAQQFPDLHSELNLSSLELGDSALYFCASSPPASGSEQFFGPGTRLTVL.